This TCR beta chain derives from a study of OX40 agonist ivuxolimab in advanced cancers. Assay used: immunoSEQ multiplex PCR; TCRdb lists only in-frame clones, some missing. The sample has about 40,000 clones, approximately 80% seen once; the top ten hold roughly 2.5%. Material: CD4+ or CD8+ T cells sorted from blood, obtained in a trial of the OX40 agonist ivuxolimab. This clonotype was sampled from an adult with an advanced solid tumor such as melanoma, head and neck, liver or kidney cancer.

CDR3 DNA sequence: TGTGCCAGCAGCCGGCCCCAGGCCGCAACTAATGAAAAACTGTTTTTT. The encoded protein is CASSRPQAATNEKLFF. The gene calls are TRBV5-6 and TRBJ1-4; D ambiguous. The CDR3 runs 16 residues. V shed 4 bases and J shed 0 bases, with 13 bases lying between them. Germline V lookup: CDR1 SGHDT, CDR2 YYEEEE.